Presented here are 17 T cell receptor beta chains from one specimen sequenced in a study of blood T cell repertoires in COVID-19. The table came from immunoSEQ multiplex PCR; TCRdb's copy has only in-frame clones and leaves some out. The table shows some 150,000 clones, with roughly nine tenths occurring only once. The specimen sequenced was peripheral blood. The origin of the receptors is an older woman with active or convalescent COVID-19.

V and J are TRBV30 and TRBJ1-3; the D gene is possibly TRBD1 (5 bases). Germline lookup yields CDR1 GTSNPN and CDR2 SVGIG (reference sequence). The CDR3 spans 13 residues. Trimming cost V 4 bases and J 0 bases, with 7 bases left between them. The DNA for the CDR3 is TGTGCCTGGATACAGGACTCTGGAAACACCATATATTTT. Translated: CAWIQDSGNTIYF.

The DNA for the CDR3 is TGCGCCAGCAGCCAAGATTACAGGGTGTATAATCAGCCCCAGCATTTT. It specifies CASSQDYRVYNQPQHF. This chain links TRBV4-3 with TRBJ1-5, with D tentatively TRBD1 (6 bases). Trimming left V 0 bases short and J 4 bases short, with 13 bases between. Germline CDR1 and CDR2: LGHNA and YSLEER. The CDR3 totals 16 residues.

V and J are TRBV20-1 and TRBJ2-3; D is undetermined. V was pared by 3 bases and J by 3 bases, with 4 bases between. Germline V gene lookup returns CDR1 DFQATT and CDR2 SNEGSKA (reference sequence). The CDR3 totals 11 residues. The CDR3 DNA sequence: TGCAGTGCTAGTGCGACAGATACGCAGTATTTT. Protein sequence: CSASATDTQYF.

CDR3 nucleotides: TGTGCCTCACAGGGTCTCTACAATGAGCAGTTCTTC. Its translation is CASQGLYNEQFF. The chain uses TRBV19 and TRBJ2-1, with D tentatively TRBD1 (6 bases). This CDR3 is 12 amino acids long. The V and J ends lost 11 bases and 3 bases respectively, with 11 bases between them. Germline V gene lookup returns CDR1 LNHDA and CDR2 SQIVND (reference sequence).

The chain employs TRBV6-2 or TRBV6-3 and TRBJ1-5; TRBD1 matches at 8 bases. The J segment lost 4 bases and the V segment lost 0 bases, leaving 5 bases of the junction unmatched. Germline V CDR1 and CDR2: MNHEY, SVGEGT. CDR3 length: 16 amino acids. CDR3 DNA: TGTGCCAGCAGTTACTCTGGACAGGGATCAAATCAGCCCCAGCATTTT. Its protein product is CASSYSGQGSNQPQHF.

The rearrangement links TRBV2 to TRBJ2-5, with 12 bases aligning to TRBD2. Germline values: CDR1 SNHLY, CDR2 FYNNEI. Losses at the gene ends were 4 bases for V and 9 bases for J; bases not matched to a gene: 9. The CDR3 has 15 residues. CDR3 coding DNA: TGTGCCAGCAGTGTAAGACTAGCGGGGGTGACGGCCCAGTACTTC. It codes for CASSVRLAGVTAQYF.

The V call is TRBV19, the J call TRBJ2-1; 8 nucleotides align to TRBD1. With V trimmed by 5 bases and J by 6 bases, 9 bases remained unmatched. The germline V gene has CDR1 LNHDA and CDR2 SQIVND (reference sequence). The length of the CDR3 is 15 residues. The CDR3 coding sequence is TGTGCCAGTAGTGGCTCGGACAGGGTGGTCAATGAGCAGTTCTTC. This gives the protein CASSGSDRVVNEQFF.

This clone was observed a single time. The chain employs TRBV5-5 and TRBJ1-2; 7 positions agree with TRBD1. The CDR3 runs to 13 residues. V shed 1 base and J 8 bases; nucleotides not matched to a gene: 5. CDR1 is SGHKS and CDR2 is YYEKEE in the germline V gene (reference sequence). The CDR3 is CASSLTGDRGYTF. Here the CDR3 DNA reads TGTGCCAGCAGCTTGACAGGGGATCGAGGCTACACCTTC.

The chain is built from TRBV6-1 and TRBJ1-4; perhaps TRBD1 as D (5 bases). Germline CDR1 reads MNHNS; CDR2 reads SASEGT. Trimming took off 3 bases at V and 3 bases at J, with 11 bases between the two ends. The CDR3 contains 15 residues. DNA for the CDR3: TGTGCCAGCAGTGACCCCAGGGCCTCTAATGAAAAACTGTTTTTT. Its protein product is CASSDPRASNEKLFF.

CDR3 bases: TGTGCCAGCAGCCCGATTAGCGGGGGGGCCGCCTACGAGCAGTACTTC. Translating gives CASSPISGGAAYEQYF. The chain recombines TRBV5-4 with TRBJ2-7; the match to TRBD2 covers 11 bases. After removal of 4 bases from V and 2 bases from J, the junction contained 8 bases not matched to a gene. The CDR3 is 16 amino acids. Germline lookup yields CDR1 SGHNT and CDR2 YYREEE (reference sequence).

The CDR3 sequence: CASSQPTGKSYEQYF. CDR3 nucleotides: TGCGCCAGCAGCCAACCGACAGGGAAGTCCTACGAGCAGTACTTC. This sequence joins TRBV5-1 and TRBJ2-7, with 7 bases matching TRBD1. The V segment lost 4 bases and the J segment 1 base; nucleotides outside the gene matches: 8. The CDR3 length is 15 residues. Per germline, CDR1 SGHRS and CDR2 YFSETQ. The full variable domain, rest sourced from reference TRBV5-1 and TRBJ2-7, is KAGVTQTPRYLIKTRGQQVTLSCSPISGHRSVSWYQQTPGQGLQFLFEYFSETQRNKGNFPGRFSGRQFSNSRSEMNVSTLELGDSALYLCASSQPTGKSYEQYFGPGTRLTVT.

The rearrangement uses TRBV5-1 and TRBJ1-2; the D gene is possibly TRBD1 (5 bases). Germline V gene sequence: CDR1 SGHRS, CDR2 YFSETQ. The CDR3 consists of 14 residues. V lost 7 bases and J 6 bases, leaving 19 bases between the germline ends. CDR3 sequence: CASGAGQVYDGYTF. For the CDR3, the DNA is TGCGCCAGCGGGGCAGGGCAAGTCTACGATGGCTACACCTTC. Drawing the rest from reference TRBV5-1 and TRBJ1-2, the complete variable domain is KAGVTQTPRYLIKTRGQQVTLSCSPISGHRSVSWYQQTPGQGLQFLFEYFSETQRNKGNFPGRFSGRQFSNSRSEMNVSTLELGDSALYLCASGAGQVYDGYTFGSGTRLTVV.

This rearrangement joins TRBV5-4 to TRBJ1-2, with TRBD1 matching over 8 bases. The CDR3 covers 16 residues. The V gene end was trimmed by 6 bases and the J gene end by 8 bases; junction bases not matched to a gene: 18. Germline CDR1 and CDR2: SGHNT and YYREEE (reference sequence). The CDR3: CASTQTIDRGRKGYTF. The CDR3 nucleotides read TGTGCCAGCACCCAGACAATTGACAGGGGAAGGAAAGGCTACACCTTC.

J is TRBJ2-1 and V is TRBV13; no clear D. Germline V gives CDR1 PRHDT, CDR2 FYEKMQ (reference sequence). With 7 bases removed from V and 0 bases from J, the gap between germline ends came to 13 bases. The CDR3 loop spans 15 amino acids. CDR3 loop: CASNRAWSSYNEQFF. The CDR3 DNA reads TGTGCCAGCAACCGAGCATGGAGCTCCTACAATGAGCAGTTCTTC. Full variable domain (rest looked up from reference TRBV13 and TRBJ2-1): AAGVIQSPRHLIKEKRETATLKCYPIPRHDTVYWYQQGPGQDPQFLISFYEKMQSDKGSIPDRFSAQQFSDYHSELNMSSLELGDSALYFCASNRAWSSYNEQFFGPGTRLTVL.

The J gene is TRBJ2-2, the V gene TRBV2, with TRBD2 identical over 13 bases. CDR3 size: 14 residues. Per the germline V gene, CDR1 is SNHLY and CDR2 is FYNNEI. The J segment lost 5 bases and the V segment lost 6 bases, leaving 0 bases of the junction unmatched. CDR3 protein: CASRLAGGTGELFF. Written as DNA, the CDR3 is TGTGCCAGCAGACTAGCGGGGGGGACCGGGGAGCTGTTTTTT.

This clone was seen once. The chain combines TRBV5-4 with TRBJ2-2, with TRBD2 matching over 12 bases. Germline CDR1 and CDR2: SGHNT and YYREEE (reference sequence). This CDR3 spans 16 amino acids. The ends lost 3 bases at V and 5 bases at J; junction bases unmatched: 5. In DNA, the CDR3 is TGTGCCAGCAGCTCCCCACTAGCGGGGGGAACCGGGGAGCTGTTTTTT. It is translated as CASSSPLAGGTGELFF.

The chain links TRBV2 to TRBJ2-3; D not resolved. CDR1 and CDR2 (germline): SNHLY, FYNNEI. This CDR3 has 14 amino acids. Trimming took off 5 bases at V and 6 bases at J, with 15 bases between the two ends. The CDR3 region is CASSRPGALDTQYF. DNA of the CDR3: TGTGCCAGCAGTCGTCCGGGTGCTTTGGATACGCAGTATTTT.